The 5 T cell receptor beta chains in this list originate from one sample, sequenced in a study of blood T cell repertoires in COVID-19. Produced via immunoSEQ multiplex PCR; TCRdb's table is partial and in-frame only. The sample gives under 250,000 clones, 92% of which show up once; about 0.8% is in the top ten. Sequences were obtained from peripheral blood. All receptors derive from a man aged 60 to 75 with COVID-19, enrolled during active disease.

The chain is built from TRBV9 and TRBJ2-2; 12 positions match TRBD2. The CDR3 is made up of 16 amino acids. The germline gives CDR1 SGDLS, CDR2 YYNGEE. V shed 2 bases and J 2 bases; nucleotides not matched to a gene: 1. Here the CDR3 DNA reads TGTGCCAGCAGCGTGACTAGCGGGAGAAACACCGGGGAGCTGTTTTTT. Protein product: CASSVTSGRNTGELFF. The variable domain in full, completed from reference TRBV9 and TRBJ2-2, reads DSGVTQTPKHLITATGQRVTLRCSPRSGDLSVYWYQQSLDQGLQFLIQYYNGEERAKGNILERFSAQQFPDLHSELNLSSLELGDSALYFCASSVTSGRNTGELFFGEGSRLTVL.

This chain joins TRBV3-1 (or the pseudogene TRBV3-2) and TRBJ1-3, with 9 positions matching TRBD1. V shed 4 bases, J shed 2 bases, and the junction held 12 bases outside the gene matches. Germline CDR1 is LGHDT and CDR2 is YNNKEL (reference sequence). The length of the CDR3 is 18 residues. The CDR3 DNA reads as TGTGCCAGCAGCCGCACAACTTACAGGGGGCGGCCTGGAAACACCATATATTTT. As protein: CASSRTTYRGRPGNTIYF.

This clone was counted a single time. The gene calls are TRBV2 and TRBJ1-2, with no clear D. V was pared by 4 bases and J by 2 bases, with 11 bases between. Looked up from germline, CDR1 is SNHLY and CDR2 is FYNNEI. This CDR3 is 14 amino acids long. CDR3 sequence reads: CASSVGVPNYGYTF. The CDR3 nucleotides read TGTGCCAGCAGTGTCGGGGTCCCGAACTATGGCTACACCTTC.

The chain uses TRBV24-1 and TRBJ2-1, with 9 nucleotides matching TRBD1. CDR3 size: 15 residues. Looked up from germline, CDR1 is KGHDR and CDR2 is SFDVKD. V shed 3 bases, J shed 8 bases, and the junction held 7 bases outside the gene matches. The chain's CDR3 is CATSDPGTGLDEQFF. In DNA form, the CDR3 reads TGTGCCACCAGTGATCCGGGGACAGGGTTAGATGAGCAGTTCTTC.

The chain is built from TRBV28 and TRBJ2-2; TRBD1 is a possible D gene (6 bases). V lost 5 bases and J 2 bases, leaving 15 bases between the germline ends. This CDR3 is built from 16 residues. Germline V gene data show CDR1 as MDHEN and CDR2 as SYDVKM. For the CDR3, the DNA is TGTGCCAGCAGTCTCGATAGGACAGTTAACACCGGGGAGCTGTTTTTT. The encoded protein is CASSLDRTVNTGELFF.